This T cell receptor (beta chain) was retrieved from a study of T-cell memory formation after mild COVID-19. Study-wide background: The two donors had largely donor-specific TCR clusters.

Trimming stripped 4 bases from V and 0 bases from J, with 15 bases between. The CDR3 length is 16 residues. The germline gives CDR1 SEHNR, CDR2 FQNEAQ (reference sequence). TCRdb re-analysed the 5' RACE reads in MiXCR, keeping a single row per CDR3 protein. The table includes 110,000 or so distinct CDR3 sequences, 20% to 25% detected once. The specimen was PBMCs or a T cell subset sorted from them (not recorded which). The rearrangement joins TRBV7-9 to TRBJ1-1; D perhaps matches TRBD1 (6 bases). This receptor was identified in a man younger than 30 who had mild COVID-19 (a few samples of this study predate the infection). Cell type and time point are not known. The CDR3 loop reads CASSSDRGDMNTEAFF. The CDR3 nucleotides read TGTGCCAGCAGCTCCGACAGAGGGGACATGAACACTGAAGCTTTCTTT.